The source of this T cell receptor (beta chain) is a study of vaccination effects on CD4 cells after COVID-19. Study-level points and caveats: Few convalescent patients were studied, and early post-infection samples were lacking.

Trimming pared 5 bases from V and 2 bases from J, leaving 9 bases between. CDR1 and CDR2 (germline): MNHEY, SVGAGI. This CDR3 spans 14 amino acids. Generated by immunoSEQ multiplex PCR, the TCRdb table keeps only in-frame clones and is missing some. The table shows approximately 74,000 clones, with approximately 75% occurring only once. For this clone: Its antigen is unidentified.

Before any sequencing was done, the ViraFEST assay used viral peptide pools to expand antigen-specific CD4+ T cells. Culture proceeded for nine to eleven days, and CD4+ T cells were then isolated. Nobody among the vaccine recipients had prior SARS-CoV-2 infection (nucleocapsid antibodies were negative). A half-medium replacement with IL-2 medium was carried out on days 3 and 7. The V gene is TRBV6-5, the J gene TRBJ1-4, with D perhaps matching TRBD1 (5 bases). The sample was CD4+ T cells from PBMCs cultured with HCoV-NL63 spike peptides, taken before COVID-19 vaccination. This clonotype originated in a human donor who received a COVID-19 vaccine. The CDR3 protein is CASSRGVTNEKLFF. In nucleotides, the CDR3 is TGTGCCAGCAGTCGAGGGGTTACTAATGAAAAACTGTTTTTT.